The present entry profiles one T cell receptor (beta chain) with its context. What it recognizes is unknown. This record belongs to a study of shared clonotypes between healthy human individuals. Study overall: Each donor's CD4 naive and CD4 memory cells filled three plates apiece, CD8 naive two, and CD8 memory one.

Only in-frame clones appear in the TCRdb table, and some are missing; sequencing was by immunoSEQ multiplex PCR. Seen here are some 600,000 clones, roughly 96% observed once, and the top ten hold approximately 0.12%. CDR3 size: 13 residues. After removal of 7 bases from V and 2 bases from J, the junction contained 0 bases not matched to a gene. Germline CDR1 SGHRS, CDR2 YFSETQ. The naive CD8 subset, CD45RO-negative cells positively selected for CCR7, excluded terminally differentiated effector memory CD45RA+ cells. Regarding the study as a whole: Clonotypes not shared had lower generation probabilities than those common to all four donors. Naive subsets generally had larger estimated richness than memory subsets.

This clonotype was obtained from a woman aged 25 to 39 in good health. V gene TRBV5-1 combines with J gene TRBJ2-7; 13 bases are a match to TRBD2. The sequenced sample was naive CD8+ T cells sorted from blood. DNA of the CDR3: TGCGCCAGCGGGACTAGCGGGACCTACGAGCAGTACTTC. This sequence encodes CASGTSGTYEQYF.